This T cell receptor beta chain was sequenced in a study of T cells in Graves' hyperthyroidism and ophthalmopathy. Trimming pared 4 bases from V and 6 bases from J, leaving 15 bases between. Germline V gives CDR1 DFQATT, CDR2 SNEGSKA (reference sequence). The CDR3 sequence is 13 residues long. This clonotype occurred many times. Lactation, pregnancy, other autoimmune disease or uncontrolled infection excluded patients. Using RNA transcripts as the source, TCR beta CDR3 regions were amplified. The HTBI set primed first-round TCR CDR3 RT-PCR. Each CDR3 protein is one row after TCRdb ran MiXCR on the multiplex PCR reads. The profile shows roughly 300,000 distinct CDR3 sequences, under 30% of them singletons.

The chain carries TRBV20-1 and TRBJ1-2; no firm D call. The clonotype was recovered from a man between 40 and 49 years old with Graves' hyperthyroidism that later progressed to Graves' ophthalmopathy. The sample taken for sequencing was blood. As DNA, the CDR3 is TGCAGTGCTATTAGGTCAGAATATAATGGCTACACCTTC. This sequence encodes CSAIRSEYNGYTF.